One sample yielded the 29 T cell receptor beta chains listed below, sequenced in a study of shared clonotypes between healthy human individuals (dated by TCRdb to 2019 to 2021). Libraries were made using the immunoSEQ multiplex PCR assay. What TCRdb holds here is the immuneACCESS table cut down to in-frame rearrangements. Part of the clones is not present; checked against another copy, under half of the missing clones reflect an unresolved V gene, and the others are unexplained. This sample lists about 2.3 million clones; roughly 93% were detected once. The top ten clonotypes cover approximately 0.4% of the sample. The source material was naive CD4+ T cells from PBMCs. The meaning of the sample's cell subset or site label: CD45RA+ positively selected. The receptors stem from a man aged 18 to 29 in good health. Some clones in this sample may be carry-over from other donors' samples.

The CDR3: CASSEYSGSEQYF. CDR3 coding DNA: TGTGCCAGCAGTGAATATTCGGGGTCCGAGCAGTACTTC. The chain joins TRBV6-1 to TRBJ2-7; D is perhaps TRBD2 (5 bases). Germline loops: CDR1 MNHNS, CDR2 SASEGT. CDR3 length equals 13 residues. Between the trimmed V and J ends, which lost 2 bases and 6 bases, there was a span of 11 bases.

The CDR3 is CASKVGTGARGPQHF. The CDR3 nucleotides read TGTGCCTCCAAAGTTGGGACAGGGGCTAGGGGACCCCAGCATTTT. This rearrangement joins TRBV10-3 to TRBJ1-5; the match to TRBD1 covers 10 bases. CDR3 length: 15 amino acids. Germline V gives CDR1 ENHRY, CDR2 SYGVKD. V was pared by 11 bases and J by 10 bases, with 17 bases of the junction left unmatched.

Here the CDR3 DNA reads TGTGCCAGCAGTGCCGGGACAGGGTCGTACGAGCAGTACTTC. It translates to CASSAGTGSYEQYF. The V gene is TRBV28, the J gene TRBJ2-7; 9 bases agree with TRBD1. Germline assignment: CDR1 MDHEN and CDR2 SYDVKM. The CDR3 extends over 14 amino acids. V gave up 5 bases and J gave up 4 bases; unmatched junction bases: 6.

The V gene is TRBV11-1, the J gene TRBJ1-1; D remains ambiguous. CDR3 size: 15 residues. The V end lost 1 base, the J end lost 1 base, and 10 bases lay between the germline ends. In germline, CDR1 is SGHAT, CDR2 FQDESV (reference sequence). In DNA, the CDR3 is TGTGCCAGCAGCTTAGGACGGGGAGGGAACACTGAAGCTTTCTTT. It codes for CASSLGRGGNTEAFF.

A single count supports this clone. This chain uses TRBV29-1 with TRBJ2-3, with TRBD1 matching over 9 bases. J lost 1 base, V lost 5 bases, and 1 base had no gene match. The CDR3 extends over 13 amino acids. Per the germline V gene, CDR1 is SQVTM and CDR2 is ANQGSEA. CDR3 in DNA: TGCAGCGTTAGGACAGGGGGCACAGATACGCAGTATTTT. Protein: CSVRTGGTDTQYF.

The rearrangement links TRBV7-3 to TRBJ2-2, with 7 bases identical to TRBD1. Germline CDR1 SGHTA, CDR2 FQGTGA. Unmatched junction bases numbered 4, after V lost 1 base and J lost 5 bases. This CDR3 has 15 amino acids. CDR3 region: CASSLRDRATGELFF. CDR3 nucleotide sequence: TGTGCCAGCAGCTTAAGAGACAGGGCAACCGGGGAGCTGTTTTTT.

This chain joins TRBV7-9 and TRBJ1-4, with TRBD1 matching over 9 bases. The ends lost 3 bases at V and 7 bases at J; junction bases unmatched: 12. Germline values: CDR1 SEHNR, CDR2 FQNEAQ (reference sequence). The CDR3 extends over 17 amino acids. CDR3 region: CASSFLNRGLSVEKLFF. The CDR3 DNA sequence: TGTGCCAGCAGCTTCTTGAACAGGGGGCTATCAGTTGAAAAACTGTTTTTT. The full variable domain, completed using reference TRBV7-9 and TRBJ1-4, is DTGVSQNPRHKITKRGQNVTFRCDPISEHNRLYWYRQTLGQGPEFLTYFQNEAQLEKSRLLSDRFSAERPKGSFSTLEIQRTEQGDSAMYLCASSFLNRGLSVEKLFFGSGTQLSVL.

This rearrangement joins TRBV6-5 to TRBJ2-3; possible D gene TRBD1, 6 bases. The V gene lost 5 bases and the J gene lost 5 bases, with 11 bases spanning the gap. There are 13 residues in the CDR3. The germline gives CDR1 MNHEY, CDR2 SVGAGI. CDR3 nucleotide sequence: TGTGCCAGCAGTGTACAGGGCGGAGATACGCAGTATTTT. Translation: CASSVQGGDTQYF.

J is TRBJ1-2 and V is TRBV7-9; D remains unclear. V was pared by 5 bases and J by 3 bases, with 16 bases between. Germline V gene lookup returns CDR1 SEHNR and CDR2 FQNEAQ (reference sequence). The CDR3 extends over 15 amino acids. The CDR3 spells CASSDQALGDYGYTF. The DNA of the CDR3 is TGTGCCAGCAGCGATCAAGCTCTTGGGGACTATGGCTACACCTTC.

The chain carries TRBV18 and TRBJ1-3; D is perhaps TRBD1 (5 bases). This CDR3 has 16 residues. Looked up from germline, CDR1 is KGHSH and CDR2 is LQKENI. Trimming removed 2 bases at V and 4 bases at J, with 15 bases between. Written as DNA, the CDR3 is TGTGCCAGCTCACCAAGGACCCGACGGGACGGAAACACCATATATTTT. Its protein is CASSPRTRRDGNTIYF.

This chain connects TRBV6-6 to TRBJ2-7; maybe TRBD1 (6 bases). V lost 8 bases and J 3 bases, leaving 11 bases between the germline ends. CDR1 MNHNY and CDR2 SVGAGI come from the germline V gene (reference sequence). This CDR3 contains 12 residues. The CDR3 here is CASGDNYYEQYF. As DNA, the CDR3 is TGTGCCAGCGGGGACAACTACTACGAGCAGTACTTC.

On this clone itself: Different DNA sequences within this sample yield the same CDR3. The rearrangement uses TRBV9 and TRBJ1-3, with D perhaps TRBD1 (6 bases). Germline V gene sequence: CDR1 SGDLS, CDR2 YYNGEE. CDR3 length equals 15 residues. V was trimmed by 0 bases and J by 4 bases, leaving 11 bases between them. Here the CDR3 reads CASSVVGGGGNTIYF. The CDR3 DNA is TGTGCCAGCAGCGTAGTAGGAGGGGGAGGAAACACCATATATTTT.

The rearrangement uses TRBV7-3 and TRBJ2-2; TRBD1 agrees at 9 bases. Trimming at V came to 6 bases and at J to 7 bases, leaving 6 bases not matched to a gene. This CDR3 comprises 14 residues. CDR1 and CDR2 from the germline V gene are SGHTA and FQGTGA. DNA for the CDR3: TGTGCCAGCAGGTTACAGGGGGCTAACGGGGAGCTGTTTTTT. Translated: CASRLQGANGELFF.

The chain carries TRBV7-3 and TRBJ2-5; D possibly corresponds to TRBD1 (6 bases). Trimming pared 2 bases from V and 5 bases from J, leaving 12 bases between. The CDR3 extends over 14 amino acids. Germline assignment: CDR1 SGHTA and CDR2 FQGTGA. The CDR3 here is CASSLGRQGETQYF. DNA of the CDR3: TGTGCCAGCAGCTTAGGCCGCCAGGGGGAGACCCAGTACTTC. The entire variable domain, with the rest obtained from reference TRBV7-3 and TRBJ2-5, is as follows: GAGVSQTPSNKVTEKGKYVELRCDPISGHTALYWYRQSLGQGPEFLIYFQGTGAADDSGLPNDRFFAVRPEGSVSTLKIQRTERGDSAVYLCASSLGRQGETQYFGPGTRLLVL.

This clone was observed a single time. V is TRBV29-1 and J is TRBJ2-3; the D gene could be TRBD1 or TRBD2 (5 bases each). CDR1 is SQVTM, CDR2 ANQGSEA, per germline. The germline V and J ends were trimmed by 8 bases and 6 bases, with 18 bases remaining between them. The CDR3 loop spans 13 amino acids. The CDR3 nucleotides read TGCAGCACCGGGGCACGGACAATGGATACGCAGTATTTT. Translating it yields CSTGARTMDTQYF.

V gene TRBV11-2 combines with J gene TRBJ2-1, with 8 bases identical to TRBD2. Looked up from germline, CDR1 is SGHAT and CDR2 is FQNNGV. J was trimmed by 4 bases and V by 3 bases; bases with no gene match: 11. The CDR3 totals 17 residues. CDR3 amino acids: CASSFGVVAGGYNEQFF. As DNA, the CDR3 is TGTGCCAGCAGCTTTGGGGTAGTTGCGGGGGGTTACAATGAGCAGTTCTTC.

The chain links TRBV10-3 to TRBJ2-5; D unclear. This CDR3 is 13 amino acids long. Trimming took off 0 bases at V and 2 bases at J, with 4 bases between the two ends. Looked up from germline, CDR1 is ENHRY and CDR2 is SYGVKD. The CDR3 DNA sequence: TGTGCCATCAGTGAGTCAACTCAAGAGACCCAGTACTTC. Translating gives CAISESTQETQYF.

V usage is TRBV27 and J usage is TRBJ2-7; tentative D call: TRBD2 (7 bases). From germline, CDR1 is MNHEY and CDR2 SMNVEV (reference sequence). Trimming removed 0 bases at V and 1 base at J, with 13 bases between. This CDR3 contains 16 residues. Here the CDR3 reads CASSLSGGPRSYEQYF. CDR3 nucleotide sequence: TGTGCCAGCAGTTTATCCGGGGGGCCAAGGTCCTACGAGCAGTACTTC.

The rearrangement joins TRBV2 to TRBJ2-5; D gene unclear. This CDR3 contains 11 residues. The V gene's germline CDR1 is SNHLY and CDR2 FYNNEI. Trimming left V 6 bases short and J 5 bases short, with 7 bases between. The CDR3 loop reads CASSPLETQYF. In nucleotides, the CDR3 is TGTGCCAGCAGCCCATTGGAGACCCAGTACTTC.

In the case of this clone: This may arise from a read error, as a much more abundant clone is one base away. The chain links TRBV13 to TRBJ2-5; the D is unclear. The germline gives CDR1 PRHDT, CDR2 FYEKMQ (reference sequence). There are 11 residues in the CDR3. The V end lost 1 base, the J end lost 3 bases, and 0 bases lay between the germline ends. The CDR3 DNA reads TGTGCCAGCAGCTTAGAAGAGACCCAGTACTTC. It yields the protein CASSLEETQYF.

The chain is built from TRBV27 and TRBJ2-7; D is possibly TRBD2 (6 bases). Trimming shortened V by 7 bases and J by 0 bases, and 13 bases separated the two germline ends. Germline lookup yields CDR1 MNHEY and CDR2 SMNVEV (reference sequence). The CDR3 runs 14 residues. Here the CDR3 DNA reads TGTGCCAGCACCGCTGGGGGGAGCTCCTACGAGCAGTACTTC. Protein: CASTAGGSSYEQYF.

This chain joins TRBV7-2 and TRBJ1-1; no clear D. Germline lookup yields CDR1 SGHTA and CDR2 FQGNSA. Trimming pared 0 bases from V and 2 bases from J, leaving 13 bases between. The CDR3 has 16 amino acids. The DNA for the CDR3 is TGTGCCAGCAGCTTAGCGATAACGCAAGCCAACACTGAAGCTTTCTTT. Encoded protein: CASSLAITQANTEAFF.

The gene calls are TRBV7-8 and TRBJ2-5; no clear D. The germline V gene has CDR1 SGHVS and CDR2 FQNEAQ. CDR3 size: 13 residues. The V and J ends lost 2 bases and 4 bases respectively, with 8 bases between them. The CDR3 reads CASSLPRSETQYF. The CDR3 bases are TGTGCCAGCAGCTTACCCCGGTCAGAGACCCAGTACTTC. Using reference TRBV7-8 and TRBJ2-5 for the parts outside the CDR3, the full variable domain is GAGVSQSPRYKVAKRGQDVALRCDPISGHVSLFWYQQALGQGPEFLTYFQNEAQLDKSGLPSDRFFAERPEGSVSTLKIQRTQQEDSAVYLCASSLPRSETQYFGPGTRLLVL.

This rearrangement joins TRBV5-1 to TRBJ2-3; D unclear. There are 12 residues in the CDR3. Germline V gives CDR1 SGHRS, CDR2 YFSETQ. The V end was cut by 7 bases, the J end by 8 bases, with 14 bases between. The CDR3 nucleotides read TGCGCCAGCGTAACCAGCTATGGTACGCAGTATTTT. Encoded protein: CASVTSYGTQYF.

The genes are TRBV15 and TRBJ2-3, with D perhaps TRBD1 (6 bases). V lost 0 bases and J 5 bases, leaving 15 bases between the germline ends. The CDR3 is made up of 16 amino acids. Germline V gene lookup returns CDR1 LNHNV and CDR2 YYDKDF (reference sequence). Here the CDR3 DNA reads TGTGCCACCAGCAGAGATAACAGGGTGAGGGGAGATACGCAGTATTTT. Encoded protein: CATSRDNRVRGDTQYF.

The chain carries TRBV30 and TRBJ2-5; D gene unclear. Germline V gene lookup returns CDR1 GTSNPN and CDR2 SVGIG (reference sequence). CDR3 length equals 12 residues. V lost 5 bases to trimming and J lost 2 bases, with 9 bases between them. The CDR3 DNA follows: TGTGCCTGGTCCCTCCGGCAAGAGACCCAGTACTTC. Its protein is CAWSLRQETQYF.

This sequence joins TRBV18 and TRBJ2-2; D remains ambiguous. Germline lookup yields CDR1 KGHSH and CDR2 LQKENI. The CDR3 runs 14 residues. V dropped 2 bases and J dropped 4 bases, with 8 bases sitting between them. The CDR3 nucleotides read TGTGCCAGCTCACCAAGTTCCCTCACCGGGGAGCTGTTTTTT. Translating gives CASSPSSLTGELFF.

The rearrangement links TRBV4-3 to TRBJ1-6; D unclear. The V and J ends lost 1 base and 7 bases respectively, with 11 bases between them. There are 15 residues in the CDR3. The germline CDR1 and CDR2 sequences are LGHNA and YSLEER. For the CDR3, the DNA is TGCGCCAGCAGCCAAGCGTGGGAGAGAAATTCACCCCTCCACTTT. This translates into CASSQAWERNSPLHF.

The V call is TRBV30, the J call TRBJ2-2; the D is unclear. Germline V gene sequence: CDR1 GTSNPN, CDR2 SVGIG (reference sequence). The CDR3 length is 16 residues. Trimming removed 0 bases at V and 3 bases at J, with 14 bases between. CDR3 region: CAWSVLVGSDTGELFF. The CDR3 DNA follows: TGTGCCTGGAGTGTACTTGTAGGGTCGGACACCGGGGAGCTGTTTTTT.